The next 9 T cell receptor beta chains were all read from a single sample in a study of T cells in Graves' hyperthyroidism and ophthalmopathy. There were TCR beta CDR3 regions amplified from RNA transcripts. The study used the HTBI primer set for a first-round RT-PCR of the TCR CDR3. MiXCR, applied by TCRdb to the multiplex PCR reads, yields one record per CDR3 protein. The table shows 470,000 or so distinct CDR3 sequences, with around 20% occurring only once. The sample taken for sequencing was blood. The receptors originated from a man in his late teens or twenties with Graves' hyperthyroidism.

Regarding this clonotype: One junction end does not reproduce the germline sequence, and a read error may be involved. This chain uses TRBV11-2 with TRBJ2-2; TRBD1 matches 9 bases. Per germline, CDR1 SGHAT and CDR2 FQNNGV. The CDR3 covers 19 residues. CDR3 nucleotides: TGTGCCAACAGCCTCCCAGTGGGGACAGGGCGGTTTAGCACCGGGGAGCTGTTTTTT. Encoded protein: CANSLPVGTGRFSTGELFF.

The V gene is TRBV9, the J gene TRBJ1-1; tentative D call: TRBD1 (5 bases). Looked up from germline, CDR1 is SGDLS and CDR2 is YYNGEE. CDR3 length: 14 residues. The germline V and J ends were trimmed by 0 bases and 1 base, with 7 bases remaining between them. CDR3 in amino acids: CASSVAGQNTEAFF. The CDR3 nucleotides read TGTGCCAGCAGCGTAGCGGGGCAGAACACTGAAGCTTTCTTT.

This clonotype was seen many times. The gene calls are TRBV10-3 and TRBJ1-5, with TRBD1 matching over 11 bases. The CDR3 length is 15 residues. V trimming: 4 bases; J trimming: 6 bases; junction bases outside the gene matches: 5. Germline CDR1 ENHRY, CDR2 SYGVKD. The DNA of the CDR3 is TGTGCCATCAGTGTGGACAGGGGGCTAGGTCAGCCCCAGCATTTT. The encoded protein is CAISVDRGLGQPQHF.

Many counts were recorded for this clonotype. The V and J genes are TRBV28 and TRBJ1-5; no reliable D call. The V end lost 6 bases, the J end lost 0 bases, and 12 bases lay between the germline ends. This CDR3 spans 15 amino acids. Germline V CDR1 and CDR2: MDHEN, SYDVKM. The CDR3 DNA follows: TGTGCCAGCAGAAAGCGGGGATATAGCAATCAGCCCCAGCATTTT. Translated: CASRKRGYSNQPQHF.

This clonotype was counted only a few times. The chain uses TRBV18 and TRBJ1-5; D unresolved. The V and J ends lost 1 base and 4 bases respectively, with 11 bases between them. The length of the CDR3 is 15 residues. Germline V gene data show CDR1 as KGHSH and CDR2 as LQKENI. The CDR3 sequence: CASSPQAGRNQPQHF. The DNA of the CDR3 is TGTGCCAGCTCACCACAGGCAGGTCGGAATCAGCCCCAGCATTTT.

The CDR3, as DNA: TGTGCCAGCAGTTACCGGTCAGTTGAAGCTTTCTTT. It codes for CASSYRSVEAFF. The V gene is TRBV6-5, the J gene TRBJ1-1, with D uncertain. The CDR3 has 12 residues. Per the germline V gene, CDR1 is MNHEY and CDR2 is SVGAGI. V lost 2 bases and J 7 bases, leaving 8 bases between the germline ends.

This clonotype was seen repeatedly, ten times or more. The rearrangement links TRBV5-1 to TRBJ1-5, with 7 bases identical to TRBD1. In germline, CDR1 is SGHRS, CDR2 YFSETQ. This CDR3 is built from 15 residues. V shed 0 bases and J 4 bases; nucleotides not matched to a gene: 4. CDR3 nucleotide sequence: TGCGCCAGCAGCTTGGGGGACAGCACTAATCAGCCCCAGCATTTT. It encodes CASSLGDSTNQPQHF.

This clonotype showed up many times. The rearrangement joins TRBV30 to TRBJ2-2; the match to TRBD1 covers 7 bases. The V gene end was trimmed by 8 bases and the J gene end by 2 bases; junction bases not matched to a gene: 8. CDR1 is GTSNPN, CDR2 SVGIG, per germline (reference sequence). CDR3 size: 14 residues. CDR3 bases: TGTGCCACAACGACAGGGCCCAACACCGGGGAGCTGTTTTTT. This sequence encodes CATTTGPNTGELFF.

The chain employs TRBV5-1 and TRBJ2-2; possibly TRBD2 for D (6 bases). The germline gives CDR1 SGHRS, CDR2 YFSETQ. The CDR3 totals 16 residues. V was pared by 2 bases and J by 2 bases, with 13 bases between. The CDR3 bases are TGCGCCAGCAGCTTTGTACCGGGGGACAACACCGGGGAGCTGTTTTTT. This gives the protein CASSFVPGDNTGELFF.